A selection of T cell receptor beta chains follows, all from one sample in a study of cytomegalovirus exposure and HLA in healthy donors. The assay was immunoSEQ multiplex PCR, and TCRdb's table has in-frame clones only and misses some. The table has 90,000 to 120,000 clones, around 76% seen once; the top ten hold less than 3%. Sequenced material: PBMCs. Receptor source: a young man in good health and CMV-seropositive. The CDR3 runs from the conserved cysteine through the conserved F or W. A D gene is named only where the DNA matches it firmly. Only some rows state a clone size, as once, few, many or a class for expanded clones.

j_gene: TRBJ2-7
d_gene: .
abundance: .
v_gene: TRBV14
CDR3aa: CASSQEAGRSSYEQYF
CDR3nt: TGTGCCAGCAGCCAAGAGGCGGGCCGATCCTCCTACGAGCAGTACTTC

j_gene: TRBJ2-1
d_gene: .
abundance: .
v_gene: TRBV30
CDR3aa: CAWNAGRNEQFF
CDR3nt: TGTGCCTGGAACGCGGGGCGCAATGAGCAGTTCTTC

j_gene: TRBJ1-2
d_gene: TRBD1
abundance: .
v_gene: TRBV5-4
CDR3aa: CASSLRTGATYGYTF
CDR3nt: TGTGCCAGCAGCTTAAGGACAGGGGCTACCTATGGCTACACCTTC

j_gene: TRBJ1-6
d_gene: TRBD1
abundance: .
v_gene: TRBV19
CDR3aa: CASSRTMTGGNSPLHF
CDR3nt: TGTGCCAGTAGTAGAACGATGACAGGGGGAAATTCACCCCTCCACTTT

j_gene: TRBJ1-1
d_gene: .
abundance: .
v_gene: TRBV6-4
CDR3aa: CASSPWEPDNTEAFF
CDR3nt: TGTGCCAGCAGTCCATGGGAGCCTGACAACACTGAAGCTTTCTTT

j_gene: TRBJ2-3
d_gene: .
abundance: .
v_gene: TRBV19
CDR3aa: CASSFQGTDTQYF
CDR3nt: TGTGCCAGTAGTTTCCAGGGGACAGATACGCAGTATTTT

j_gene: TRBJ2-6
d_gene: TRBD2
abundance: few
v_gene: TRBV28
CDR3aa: CASTPGDGGTGANVLTF
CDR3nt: TGTGCCAGCACCCCCGGGGACGGGGGGACTGGGGCCAACGTCCTGACTTTC

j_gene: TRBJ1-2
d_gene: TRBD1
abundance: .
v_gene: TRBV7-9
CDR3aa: CSSSPQGDGYTF
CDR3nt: TGTTCCAGCAGCCCACAGGGGGATGGCTACACCTTC

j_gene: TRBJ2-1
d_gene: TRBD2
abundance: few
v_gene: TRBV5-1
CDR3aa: CASSSRTSLRNEQFF
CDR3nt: TGCGCCAGCAGCTCCCGGACTAGCCTTCGGAATGAGCAGTTCTTC

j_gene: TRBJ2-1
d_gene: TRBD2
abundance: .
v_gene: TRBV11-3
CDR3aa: CASSQSGGSYNEQFF
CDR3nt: TGTGCCAGCAGCCAAAGCGGGGGCTCCTACAATGAGCAGTTCTTC

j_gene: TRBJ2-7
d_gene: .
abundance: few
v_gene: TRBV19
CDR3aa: CASSLAQGEQYF
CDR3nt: TGTGCCAGTAGTCTTGCCCAGGGGGAGCAGTACTTC

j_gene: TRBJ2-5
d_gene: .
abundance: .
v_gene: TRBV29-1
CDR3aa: CSVETNRAETQYF
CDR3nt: TGCAGCGTTGAAACGAACAGGGCAGAGACCCAGTACTTC

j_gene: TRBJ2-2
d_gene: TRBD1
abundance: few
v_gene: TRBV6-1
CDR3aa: CASSDLGQLGTGELFF
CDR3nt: TGTGCCAGCAGTGATCTGGGACAGCTAGGGACCGGGGAGCTGTTTTTT

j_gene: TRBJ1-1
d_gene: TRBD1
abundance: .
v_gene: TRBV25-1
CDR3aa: CASSAYSGTGYDTEAFF
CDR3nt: TGTGCCAGCAGTGCGTATTCCGGGACAGGGTATGACACTGAAGCTTTCTTT

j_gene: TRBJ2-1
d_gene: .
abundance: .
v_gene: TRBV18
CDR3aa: CASSESRNEQFF
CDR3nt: TGTGCCAGCTCAGAAAGTAGAAATGAGCAGTTCTTC

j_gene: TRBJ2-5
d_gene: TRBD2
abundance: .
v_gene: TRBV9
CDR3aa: CASSATLAGGQETQYF
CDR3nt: TGTGCCAGCAGCGCCACATTAGCGGGGGGGCAAGAGACCCAGTACTTC

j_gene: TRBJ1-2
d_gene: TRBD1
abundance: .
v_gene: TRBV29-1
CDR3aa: CSVVKSVTGTSYTF
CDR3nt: TGCAGCGTTGTTAAAAGTGTGACAGGGACGTCCTACACCTTC

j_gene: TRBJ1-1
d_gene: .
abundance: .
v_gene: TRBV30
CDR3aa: CAWRGTVVEAFF
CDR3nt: TGTGCCTGGCGCGGGACGGTTGTGGAAGCTTTCTTT

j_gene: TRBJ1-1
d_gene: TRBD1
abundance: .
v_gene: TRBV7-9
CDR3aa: CASSLRDRGFWGTEAFF
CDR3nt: TGTGCCAGCAGCTTAAGGGACAGGGGGTTCTGGGGGACTGAAGCTTTCTTT

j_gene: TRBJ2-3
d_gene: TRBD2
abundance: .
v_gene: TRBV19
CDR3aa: CASGGGATDTQYF
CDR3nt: TGTGCCAGCGGCGGGGGGGCTACAGATACGCAGTATTTT

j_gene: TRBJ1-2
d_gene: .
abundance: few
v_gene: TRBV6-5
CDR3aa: CASRSQMEGGYTF
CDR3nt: TGTGCCAGCAGGAGTCAGATGGAGGGTGGCTACACCTTC

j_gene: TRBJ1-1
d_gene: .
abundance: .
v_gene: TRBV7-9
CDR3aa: CASSFSSVGTEAFF
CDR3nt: TGTGCCAGCAGCTTTAGTAGCGTTGGCACTGAAGCTTTCTTT

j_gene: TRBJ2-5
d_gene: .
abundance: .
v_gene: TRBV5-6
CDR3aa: CASSRKLRRRQGLMKTQYF
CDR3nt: TGTGCCAGCAGCCGTAAACTTAGGCGTCGGCAGGGGCTGATGAAGACCCAGTACTTC

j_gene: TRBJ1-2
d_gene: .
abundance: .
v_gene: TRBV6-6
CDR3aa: CATLPDRFDYGYTF
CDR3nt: TGTGCCACCCTCCCCGACAGGTTCGACTATGGCTACACCTTC

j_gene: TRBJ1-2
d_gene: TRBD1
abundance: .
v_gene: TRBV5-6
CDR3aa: CASSLVAGGYGNYGYTF
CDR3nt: TGTGCCAGCAGCTTAGTGGCAGGGGGCTACGGGAACTATGGCTACACCTTC

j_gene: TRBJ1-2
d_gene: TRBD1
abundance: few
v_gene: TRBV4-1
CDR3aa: CASSQADRQGYGYTF
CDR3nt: TGCGCCAGCAGCCAAGCCGACCGACAGGGCTATGGCTACACCTTC

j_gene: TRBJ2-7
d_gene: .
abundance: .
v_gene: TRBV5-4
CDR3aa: CASSVRDGSSYEQYF
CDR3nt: TGTGCCAGCAGCGTGAGGGACGGGAGCTCCTACGAGCAGTACTTC

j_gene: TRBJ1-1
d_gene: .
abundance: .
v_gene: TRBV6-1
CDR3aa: CASSEVEGRGEAFF
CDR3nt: TGTGCCAGCAGTGAAGTTGAGGGGCGGGGTGAAGCTTTCTTT

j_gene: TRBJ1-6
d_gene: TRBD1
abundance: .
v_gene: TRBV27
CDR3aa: CASTLTGGAYNSPLHF
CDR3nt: TGTGCCAGCACCCTGACAGGGGGCGCTTATAATTCACCCCTCCACTTT

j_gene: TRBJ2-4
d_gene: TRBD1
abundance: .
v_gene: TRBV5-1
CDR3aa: CASSPTGATKNIQYF
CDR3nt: TGCGCCAGCAGCCCTACAGGGGCAACCAAAAACATTCAGTACTTC

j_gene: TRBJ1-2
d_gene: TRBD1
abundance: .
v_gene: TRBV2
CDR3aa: CASSEGQGDLSGYTF
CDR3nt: TGTGCCAGCAGTGAAGGACAGGGAGACCTCTCTGGCTACACCTTC

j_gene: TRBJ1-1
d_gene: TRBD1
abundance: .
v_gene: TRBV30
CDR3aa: CAWRTGEVTEAFF
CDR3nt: TGTGCCTGGAGAACAGGGGAGGTCACTGAAGCTTTCTTT

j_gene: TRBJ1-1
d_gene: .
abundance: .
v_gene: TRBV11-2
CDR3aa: CASSLGTVAEAFF
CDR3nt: TGTGCCAGCAGCTTAGGAACGGTTGCTGAAGCTTTCTTT

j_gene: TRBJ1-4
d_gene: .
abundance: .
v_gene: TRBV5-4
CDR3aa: CASSSTGRAGEKLFF
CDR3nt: TGTGCCAGCAGCTCGACCGGGAGGGCTGGTGAAAAACTGTTTTTT

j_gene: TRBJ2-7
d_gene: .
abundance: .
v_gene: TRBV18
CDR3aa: CASSPPEFRGKSYEQYF
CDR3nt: TGTGCCAGCTCACCACCGGAGTTTAGGGGGAAATCCTACGAGCAGTACTTC

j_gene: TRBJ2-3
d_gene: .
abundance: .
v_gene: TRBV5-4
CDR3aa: CASSDAGADTQYF
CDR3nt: TGTGCCAGCAGCGATGCAGGGGCAGATACGCAGTATTTT

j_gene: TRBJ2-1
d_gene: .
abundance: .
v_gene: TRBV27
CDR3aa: CASSSARGGNNEQFF
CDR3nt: TGTGCCAGCAGTTCGGCTCGTGGGGGCAACAATGAGCAGTTCTTC

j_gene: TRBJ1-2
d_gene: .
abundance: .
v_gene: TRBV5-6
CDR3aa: CASSLAGGQSGGYTF
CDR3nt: TGTGCCAGCAGCTTGGCGGGAGGCCAATCTGGTGGCTACACCTTC

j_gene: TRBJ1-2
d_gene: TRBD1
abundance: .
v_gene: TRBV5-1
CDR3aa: CASSSDRGNTDGYTF
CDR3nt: TGCGCCAGCAGCTCGGACAGGGGGAATACCGACGGCTACACCTTC

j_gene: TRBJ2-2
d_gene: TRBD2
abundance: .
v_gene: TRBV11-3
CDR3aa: CASSPYGGVTGELFF
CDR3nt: TGTGCCAGCAGCCCTTACGGGGGGGTCACCGGGGAGCTGTTTTTT

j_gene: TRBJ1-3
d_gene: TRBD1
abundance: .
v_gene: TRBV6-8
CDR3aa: CASSWQGGGNTIYF
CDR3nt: TGTGCCAGCAGTTGGCAGGGGGGAGGAAACACCATATATTTT

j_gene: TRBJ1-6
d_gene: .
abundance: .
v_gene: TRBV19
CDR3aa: CAAGRGSYNSPLHF
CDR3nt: TGTGCCGCGGGCAGGGGCTCCTATAATTCACCCCTCCACTTT

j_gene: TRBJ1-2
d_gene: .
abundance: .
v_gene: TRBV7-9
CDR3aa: CASSLSANYGYTF
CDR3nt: TGTGCCAGCAGCTTAAGCGCTAACTATGGCTACACCTTC

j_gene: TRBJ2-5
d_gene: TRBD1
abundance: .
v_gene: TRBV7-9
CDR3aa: CASSFSGQGIETQYF
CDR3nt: TGTGCCAGCAGCTTCTCGGGACAGGGCATAGAGACCCAGTACTTC

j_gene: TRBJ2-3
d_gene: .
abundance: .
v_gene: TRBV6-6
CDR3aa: CASSYSGGVDTQYF
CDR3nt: TGTGCCAGCAGTTACTCAGGAGGGGTCGATACGCAGTATTTT

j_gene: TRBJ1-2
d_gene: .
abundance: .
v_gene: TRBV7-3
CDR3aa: CASSPRPGVQGYGYTF
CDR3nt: TGTGCCAGCAGCCCCAGACCCGGGGTCCAAGGCTATGGCTACACCTTC

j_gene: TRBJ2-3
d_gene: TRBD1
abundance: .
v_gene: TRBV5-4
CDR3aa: CASSGSTRDRGWADTQYF
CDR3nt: TGTGCCAGCAGCGGATCTACAAGGGACAGGGGGTGGGCAGATACGCAGTATTTT

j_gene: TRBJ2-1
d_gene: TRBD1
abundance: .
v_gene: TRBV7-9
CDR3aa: CSSSYGQGARTHEQFF
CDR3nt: TGTTCCAGCAGTTATGGACAGGGGGCTAGAACACATGAGCAGTTCTTC

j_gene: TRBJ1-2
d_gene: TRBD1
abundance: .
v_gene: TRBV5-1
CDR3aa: CASSARGREDYGYTF
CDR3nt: TGCGCCAGCAGCGCCAGGGGGCGCGAAGATTACGGCTACACCTTC

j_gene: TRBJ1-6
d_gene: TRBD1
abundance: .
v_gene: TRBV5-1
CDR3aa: CASSFSNHGAGGSNSPLHF
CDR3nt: TGCGCCAGCAGCTTCTCAAATCATGGGGCAGGGGGCTCGAATTCACCCCTCCACTTT

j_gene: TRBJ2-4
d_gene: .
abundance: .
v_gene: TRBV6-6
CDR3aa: CASKGLGGMNIQYF
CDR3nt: TGTGCCAGCAAAGGACTGGGTGGGATGAACATTCAGTACTTC